The subject of this entry is one T cell receptor beta chain. Its antigen is undetermined. Measured with immunoSEQ multiplex PCR; TCRdb has only the in-frame clones, and not every one. This table holds 34,000 or so clones, 90% to 95% found once. The data were taken from a study of circulating and synovial CD4+ cells in juvenile arthritis. V shed 6 bases and J 5 bases; nucleotides not matched to a gene: 3. The CDR3 runs to 13 residues. Germline CDR1 reads SNHLY; CDR2 reads FYNNEI. Findings and limits, study-wide: Deeper sequencing increased measured overlap with synovial clonotypes. These repertoires were less diverse than bulk blood CD4 repertoires.

The chain is built from TRBV2 and TRBJ2-5; TRBD2 agrees at 10 bases. The material sequenced was CD4+ T cells from blood. This sequence was found in a human donor with juvenile idiopathic arthritis. The CDR3 coding sequence is TGTGCCAGCAGACTAGCGGGGCGGGAGACCCAGTACTTC. It yields the protein CASRLAGRETQYF.